This TCR beta chain derives from a study of CD8+ T cells in alopecia areata. Lesional scalp punch biopsies and peripheral blood were collected from alopecia areata patients. In each case, RNA was isolated and then reverse transcribed into cDNA as the sequencing template. TCRdb keeps only in-frame clones here, not all; method: immunoSEQ multiplex PCR. The table shows some 82,000 clones, with roughly 51% occurring only once. Between the trimmed V and J ends, which lost 1 base and 2 bases, there was a span of 7 bases. Germline CDR1 reads SEHNR; CDR2 reads FQNEAQ (reference sequence). This CDR3 comprises 14 residues.

Sequenced input: NKG2D-high CD8+ T cells sorted from blood. The TCR originated in a human donor with alopecia areata. The chain employs TRBV7-9 and TRBJ2-3, with D hard to call. Here the CDR3 reads CASSLVVDTDTQYF. CDR3 sequence (DNA): TGTGCCAGCAGCTTAGTGGTTGACACAGATACGCAGTATTTT.